One and the same sample provided the 15 T cell receptor beta chains below, sequenced in a study of blood T cell repertoires in COVID-19. Measured with immunoSEQ multiplex PCR; TCRdb has only the in-frame clones, and not every one. The data hold about 35,000 clones, with almost 90% observed a single time. Sequenced material: peripheral blood. These receptors were taken from a human donor in a cohort sampled during active COVID-19.

The chain recombines TRBV28 with TRBJ1-6, with a possible D match to TRBD1 (5 bases). The CDR3 runs to 17 residues. The ends were cut back, 3 bases at V and 3 bases at J, with 15 bases in the middle. Germline loops: CDR1 MDHEN, CDR2 SYDVKM. The DNA for the CDR3 is TGTGCCAGCAGTTTTCCTATCGGGGGTTTCTATAATTCACCCCTCCACTTT. It translates to CASSFPIGGFYNSPLHF.

V and J are TRBV7-2 and TRBJ2-2, with 9 bases aligning to TRBD1. This CDR3 has 15 residues. Trimming at V came to 6 bases and at J to 1 base, leaving 3 bases not matched to a gene. Germline CDR1 and CDR2: SGHTA and FQGNSA. Here the CDR3 DNA reads TGTGCCAGCAGGCCGACAGGGGGGAACACCGGGGAGCTGTTTTTT. Translation: CASRPTGGNTGELFF.

V is TRBV4-1 and J is TRBJ2-3; TRBD2 might be the D (5 bases). Germline V gene sequence: CDR1 MGHRA, CDR2 YSYEKL. CDR3 length equals 16 residues. The V end lost 1 base, the J end lost 2 bases, and 13 bases lay between the germline ends. CDR3 residues: CASSQGESRYTDTQYF. The CDR3 DNA sequence: TGCGCCAGCAGCCAAGGGGAGTCTAGATACACAGATACGCAGTATTTT.

The chain recombines TRBV7-8 with TRBJ2-5; D is possibly TRBD2 (6 bases). The CDR3 loop spans 16 amino acids. Germline-derived CDR1 and CDR2 are SGHVS and FQNEAQ. The V gene lost 0 bases and the J gene lost 2 bases, with 13 bases spanning the gap. CDR3: CASSLARGTVQETQYF. The DNA of the CDR3 is TGTGCCAGCAGCTTAGCGCGCGGGACTGTACAAGAGACCCAGTACTTC.

The rearrangement links TRBV5-1 to TRBJ2-7; TRBD2 agrees at 7 bases. V was pared by 0 bases and J by 4 bases, with 7 bases of the junction left unmatched. Germline V gene data show CDR1 as SGHRS and CDR2 as YFSETQ. This CDR3 has 15 amino acids. This chain's CDR3 is CASSLAGGGPYEQYF. The CDR3, as DNA: TGCGCCAGCAGCTTGGCCGGGGGAGGGCCTTACGAGCAGTACTTC.

This clone occurred once. The chain recombines TRBV6-4 with TRBJ2-3, with D unclear. Trimming removed 0 bases at V and 0 bases at J, with 10 bases between. The CDR3 has 16 amino acids. The V gene's germline CDR1 is MRHNA and CDR2 SNTAGT. The CDR3 DNA follows: TGTGCCAGCAGTGACTCAGCTGGCGGTAGCACAGATACGCAGTATTTT. Amino acids: CASSDSAGGSTDTQYF.

V gene TRBV6-4 combines with J gene TRBJ2-6, with D perhaps TRBD1 (6 bases). The CDR3 consists of 14 residues. Germline V gene lookup returns CDR1 MRHNA and CDR2 SNTAGT. V was clipped by 9 bases and J by 0 bases, with 9 bases between them. CDR3 protein: CARLGGSGANVLTF. The CDR3 bases are TGTGCCAGATTAGGGGGCTCTGGGGCCAACGTCCTGACTTTC.

This clone is a singleton in its sample. The V gene is TRBV5-4, the J gene TRBJ1-6; TRBD1 matches at 9 bases. The V gene's germline CDR1 is SGHNT and CDR2 YYREEE (reference sequence). The CDR3 is 14 residues long. V lost 3 bases, J lost 7 bases, and 2 bases stayed unmatched. The CDR3 DNA follows: TGTGCCAGCAGCTACGACAGGGGGAATTCACCCCTCCACTTT. Its translation: CASSYDRGNSPLHF.

The rearrangement links TRBV18 to TRBJ2-7, with D uncertain. CDR3 length equals 15 residues. Deletions cut 3 bases from V and 1 base from J, with 13 bases between. Germline V gives CDR1 KGHSH, CDR2 LQKENI. In nucleotides, the CDR3 is TGTGCCAGCTCACCGAGGCAAACGACTTCCTACGAGCAGTACTTC. Protein sequence: CASSPRQTTSYEQYF.

The V gene is TRBV4-1, the J gene TRBJ2-7, with D perhaps TRBD2 (6 bases). CDR3 length equals 14 residues. V was cut by 4 bases and J by 2 bases, with 12 bases left in between. The germline V gene encodes CDR1 MGHRA and CDR2 YSYEKL. CDR3 sequence (DNA): TGCGCCAGCAGCCCGTTTCCGGGAGCCTACGAGCAGTACTTC. This translates into CASSPFPGAYEQYF.

This chain joins TRBV3-1 (or the pseudogene TRBV3-2) and TRBJ2-7, with D possibly being TRBD1 (7 bases). The CDR3 has 14 amino acids. CDR1 and CDR2 (germline): LGHDT, YNNKEL (reference sequence). V gave up 5 bases and J gave up 2 bases, with 13 bases separating them. In DNA, the CDR3 is TGTGCCAGCAGCGAAGTCAGGGGGGCCTACGAGCAGTACTTC. It is translated as CASSEVRGAYEQYF.

The chain has TRBV6-1 and TRBJ2-3, with D possibly matching TRBD1 (6 bases). The CDR3 length is 14 residues. Germline V gene lookup returns CDR1 MNHNS and CDR2 SASEGT. Between the trimmed V and J ends, which lost 3 bases and 4 bases, there was a span of 11 bases. The CDR3: CASSETGPPDTQYF. The CDR3 DNA follows: TGTGCCAGCAGTGAGACAGGCCCCCCAGATACGCAGTATTTT.

The chain carries TRBV6-5 and TRBJ2-1, with 11 bases aligning to TRBD2. The CDR3 is 15 amino acids. V lost 6 bases to trimming and J lost 6 bases; unmatched junction nucleotides: 7. The germline V gene encodes CDR1 MNHEY and CDR2 SVGAGI. The CDR3 loop reads CASSGTSGSLNEQFF. The CDR3 DNA is TGTGCCAGCAGCGGAACTAGCGGGAGCCTCAATGAGCAGTTCTTC.

The V call is TRBV24-1, the J call TRBJ2-5; 12 nucleotides agree with TRBD1. This CDR3 contains 17 residues. V trimming: 4 bases; J trimming: 4 bases; junction bases outside the gene matches: 9. Germline CDR1 KGHDR, CDR2 SFDVKD. The CDR3: CATSDLGTGGSGETQYF. CDR3 sequence (DNA): TGTGCCACCAGTGACCTCGGGACAGGGGGCTCGGGAGAGACCCAGTACTTC.

The J gene is TRBJ2-4, the V gene TRBV19, with D unresolved. V dropped 3 bases and J dropped 4 bases, with 13 bases sitting between them. The germline CDR1 and CDR2 sequences are LNHDA and SQIVND (reference sequence). The CDR3 has 15 residues. CDR3 protein: CASSIDVSSKNIQYF. DNA for the CDR3: TGTGCCAGTAGTATCGATGTGAGTAGTAAAAACATTCAGTACTTC.